This is a list of T cell receptor beta chains from one sample in a study of T-cell memory formation after mild COVID-19. In TCRdb, the 5' RACE reads were re-called with MiXCR into one record per CDR3 protein. The data contain about 200,000 distinct CDR3 sequences, roughly 10% of them singletons. Sequenced sample: PBMCs or a T cell subset sorted from them (not recorded which). All receptors derive from a man between 18 and 29 years old who had mild COVID-19 (a few samples of this study predate the infection). Cell type and time point are not known. The CDR3 runs from the conserved cysteine through the conserved F or W. The order of the fields is V gene, J gene, CDR3 protein.

TRBV28	TRBJ2-3	CAPGGPSRADTQYF
TRBV6-2/TRBV6-3	TRBJ1-4	CASSRSDGGNEKLFF
TRBV9	TRBJ2-6	CASQGTGANVLTF
TRBV29-1	TRBJ2-3	CSGSGGADTQYF
TRBV6-6	TRBJ1-5	CASKAAYSNQPQHF
TRBV4-1	TRBJ2-4	CASSHSRGGKYF
TRBV12-3/TRBV12-4	TRBJ2-6	CASSRSGGSGANVLTF
TRBV5-1	TRBJ2-3	CASSTGTPGRNTQYF
TRBV12-3/TRBV12-4	TRBJ2-7	CASSLGGALSYEQYF
TRBV2	TRBJ2-5	CASSWDRGRQETQYF
TRBV2	TRBJ1-5	CASSDPRGLNQPQHF